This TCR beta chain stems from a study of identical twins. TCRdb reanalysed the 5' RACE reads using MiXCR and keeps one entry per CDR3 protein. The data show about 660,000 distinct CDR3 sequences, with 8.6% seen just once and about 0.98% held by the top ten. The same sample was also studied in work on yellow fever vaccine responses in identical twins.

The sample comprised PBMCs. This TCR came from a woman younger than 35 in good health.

The CDR3 nucleotides read TGTGCCAGCAGGGTCAGGGAAGAGACCCAGTACTTC. This encodes CASRVREETQYF. The chain links TRBV6-1 to TRBJ2-5, with D perhaps matching TRBD1 (5 bases). This CDR3 has 12 amino acids. From germline, CDR1 is MNHNS and CDR2 SASEGT. Trimming shortened V by 6 bases and J by 3 bases, and 8 bases separated the two germline ends.